The rows below give T cell receptor beta chains drawn from one sample of a study of early T cells in non-severe SARS-CoV-2 infection. TCRdb ran MiXCR on the 5' RACE reads and lists one entry per CDR3 protein. The data show 50,000 to 70,000 distinct CDR3 sequences, 7% to 8% seen once. Sequencing input: whole blood. Receptor source: an adult who was a healthcare worker with PCR-confirmed SARS-CoV-2 infection or an uninfected control (not recorded which). The CDR3 runs from the conserved cysteine through the conserved F or W. The D gene is left open where the match is weak. For some rows the clone size is stated as once, few or many, or as a class when expanded; others skip it.

v_call	clone_size	j_call	d_call	cdr3_nt	cdr3_aa
TRBV27	many	TRBJ2-3	-	TGTGCCAGCAGTTTAGGGGATCCTAGCACAGATACGCAGTATTTT	CASSLGDPSTDTQYF
TRBV5-1	-	TRBJ1-4	-	TGCGCCAGCAGCGGGACGGCCAGCTCAGGGGAAAAACTGTTTTTT	CASSGTASSGEKLFF
TRBV24-1	-	TRBJ1-4	-	TGTGCCACCAGACGATCAGACAGCGAAAAACTGTTTTTT	CATRRSDSEKLFF
TRBV12-3/TRBV12-4	-	TRBJ2-1	-	TGTGCCAGCACTCCTCAACAGGGCAATGAGCAGTTCTTC	CASTPQQGNEQFF
TRBV20-1	many	TRBJ1-4	TRBD1	TGCAGTGCTACAGGACAGGGGGATGAAAAACTGTTTTTT	CSATGQGDEKLFF
TRBV29-1	-	TRBJ2-5	TRBD2	TGCAGCGTCGCGGGACTAGCGGACGAAGAGCCCCAGTACTTC	CSVAGLADEEPQYF
TRBV7-9	many	TRBJ2-2	TRBD1	TGTGCCAGCAGCCGTCAAGGACAGGGGGCCGGGGAGCTGTTTTTT	CASSRQGQGAGELFF
TRBV6-1	many	TRBJ2-2	TRBD2	TGTGCCAGCAGTGGACAGCGGGAGACCGGGGAGCTGTTTTTT	CASSGQRETGELFF
TRBV20-1	many	TRBJ2-7	TRBD2	TGCAGTGCTACCGGGACTAGCGGGAGCCCAACCTACGAGCAGTACTTC	CSATGTSGSPTYEQYF
TRBV9	many	TRBJ2-7	-	TGTGCCAGCAGCGTAGTCGGCGCAAGCGAGCAGTACTTC	CASSVVGASEQYF
TRBV13	few	TRBJ2-1	-	TGTGCCAGCAGCGGACCAGCCCTACGCCGATCCTACAATGAGCAGTTCTTC	CASSGPALRRSYNEQFF
TRBV29-1	many	TRBJ1-1	-	TGCAGCGTTATTCGAACTTTAGGGGCTGAAGCTTTCTTT	CSVIRTLGAEAFF
TRBV28	few	TRBJ2-7	TRBD2	TGTGCCAGCAGTACACCGGGACTAGCCGGGGAGCAGTACTTC	CASSTPGLAGEQYF
TRBV28	few	TRBJ2-1	TRBD2	TGTGCCAGCAGACCGGGAGGATCGCCGAATGAGCAGTTCTTC	CASRPGGSPNEQFF
TRBV6-5	-	TRBJ2-2	-	TGTGCCAGCTTTACAGGGACCGGGGAGCTGTTTTTT	CASFTGTGELFF
TRBV14	-	TRBJ2-3	TRBD2	TGTGCCAGCAGTCTTTATAAGGCTAGCGGAGATACGCAGTATTTT	CASSLYKASGDTQYF
TRBV12-5	many	TRBJ2-1	-	TGTGCTAGTGCCCGGGACGGTACTCAGGAGCAGTTCTTC	CASARDGTQEQFF
TRBV21-1	few	TRBJ1-6	-	TGTGCCAGCAGCGCACTTTGGGACCCGGGCAGGTCACCCCTCCACTTT	CASSALWDPGRSPLHF
TRBV12-3/TRBV12-4	many	TRBJ2-2	-	TGTGCCAGCAGTATAGCGTATGCGAACACCGGGGAGCTGTTTTTT	CASSIAYANTGELFF
TRBV27	-	TRBJ2-7	TRBD1	TGTGCCAGCAGGTTTGTAGGGGACAGTTTCTACGAGCAGTACTTC	CASRFVGDSFYEQYF
TRBV7-8	-	TRBJ2-5	TRBD1	TGTGCCAGCAGCCGCCGGGACAGGGCCGGGCCGACCCAGTACTTC	CASSRRDRAGPTQYF
TRBV7-8	many	TRBJ2-1	-	TGTGCCAGCAGCTTAGGGTCCTACAATGAGCAGTTCTTC	CASSLGSYNEQFF
TRBV2	many	TRBJ1-5	-	TGTGCCAGCAGTGAGGGGCGGAAAAATCAGCCCCAGCATTTT	CASSEGRKNQPQHF
TRBV7-2	-	TRBJ1-5	TRBD1	TGTGCCAGCAGCTTGTTGACAGGGCGAGGGCAGCCCCGGCATTTT	CASSLLTGRGQPRHF
TRBV5-1	few	TRBJ2-5	TRBD1	TGCGCCAGCAGCTCCCGGACAGGGGGTCCAGAGACCCAGTACTTC	CASSSRTGGPETQYF
TRBV29-1	many	TRBJ2-1	TRBD2	TGCAGCGTTCGGACTAGCGGGGGTAGCTCCTACAATGAGCAGTTCTTC	CSVRTSGGSSYNEQFF
TRBV7-6	many	TRBJ2-1	-	TGTGCCAGCAGCTTGGGGGGTGAGCAGTTCTTC	CASSLGGEQFF
TRBV20-1	-	TRBJ2-3	TRBD1	TGCAGTGCTAGACTACTTACAGGGGCAACAGATACGCAGTATTTT	CSARLLTGATDTQYF
TRBV3-1	many	TRBJ2-7	-	TGTGCCAGCAGCCAAGAATCGATCTACGAGCAGTACTTC	CASSQESIYEQYF
TRBV18	many	TRBJ2-7	TRBD1	TGTGCCAGCTCCACCCAGGGGGGACAGGGGACCTACGAGCAGTACTTC	CASSTQGGQGTYEQYF
TRBV7-2	many	TRBJ1-4	-	TGTGCCAGCAGCTTAGCGAGAGGGAGGGTTGAAAAACTGTTTTTT	CASSLARGRVEKLFF
TRBV30	-	TRBJ1-5	TRBD1	TGTGCCTGGAGTGTCCCAGGGACAGGGGAGCCCCAGCATTTT	CAWSVPGTGEPQHF
TRBV29-1	-	TRBJ2-7	TRBD2	TGCAGCGTTGTGCTAGCGGATTCCTACGAGCAGTACTTC	CSVVLADSYEQYF
TRBV2	few	TRBJ2-1	TRBD2	TGTGCCAGCAGGGAGCGGGGCGAGCAGTTCTTC	CASRERGEQFF
TRBV20-1	once	TRBJ2-6	-	TGCAGTGCTCCTCCCCAGGGGAGTGGGGCCAACGTCCTGACTTTC	CSAPPQGSGANVLTF
TRBV11-1	-	TRBJ2-2	-	TGTGCCAGCAGCTCGGACAAGCCCGGGGAGCTGTTTTTT	CASSSDKPGELFF
TRBV5-1	few	TRBJ2-7	TRBD2	TGCGCCACCAAGACGGCTAGCGGGAGTAACGAGCAGTACTTC	CATKTASGSNEQYF
TRBV21-1	-	TRBJ2-5	-	TGTGCCAGCAGCTCAACGGACAACCAAGAGACCCAGTACTTC	CASSSTDNQETQYF
TRBV9	few	TRBJ2-7	-	TGTGCCAGCAGCGCCTCTCACGGGGAGCAGTACTTC	CASSASHGEQYF
TRBV19	-	TRBJ1-3	-	TGTGCCGCCGGGCCTGGAAACACCATATATTTT	CAAGPGNTIYF
TRBV19	-	TRBJ2-3	-	TGTGCCAGTAACAATGCGGGACTCAAGACAGATACGCAGTATTTT	CASNNAGLKTDTQYF
TRBV20-1	-	TRBJ1-6	-	TGCCGCGCCGAGACAAATCATAATTCACCCCTCCACTTT	CRAETNHNSPLHF
TRBV5-5	-	TRBJ1-4	-	TGTGCCAGCAGCTCGCACGACGCGACTAATGAAAAACTGTTTTTT	CASSSHDATNEKLFF
TRBV29-1	many	TRBJ2-7	TRBD1	TGCAGCGTTGGGACAGGGGTCGAGCAGTACTTC	CSVGTGVEQYF
TRBV7-3	-	TRBJ2-6	TRBD1	TGTGCCAGCAGCTTAATGGGGACAGGGACTGGAGGGGCCAACGTCCTGACTTTC	CASSLMGTGTGGANVLTF
TRBV14	-	TRBJ1-1	-	TGTGCCAGCAGCCCCTCGACTGAAGCTTTCTTT	CASSPSTEAFF
TRBV29-1	-	TRBJ2-3	-	TGCAGCGTTTCACCGACAGATACGCAGTATTTT	CSVSPTDTQYF
TRBV29-1	many	TRBJ2-5	-	TGCAGCGTTGATGCAGGAGAGACCCAGTACTTC	CSVDAGETQYF
TRBV12-5	few	TRBJ2-5	TRBD1	TGTGCTAGTGGTACCGGGACAGGGTTAAAGACCCAGTACTTC	CASGTGTGLKTQYF
TRBV12-2	-	TRBJ1-2	-	TGTGCAGGATCCGGACAGGGGCCGCTTGGCTATGGCTACACCTTC	CAGSGQGPLGYGYTF
TRBV24-1	-	TRBJ2-1	TRBD2	TGTGCCACCAGTGACAGGACTAGCGGGAGGGGGAGCTACAATGAGCAGTTCTTC	CATSDRTSGRGSYNEQFF
TRBV6-2/TRBV6-3	many	TRBJ1-6	-	TGTGCCAGCAGCGGACGGAGTTATAATTCACCCCTCCACTTT	CASSGRSYNSPLHF
TRBV28	many	TRBJ2-5	TRBD1	TGTGCCAGCAGCTCGGGACAGATGTACCAAGAGACCCAGTACTTC	CASSSGQMYQETQYF
TRBV28	few	TRBJ2-3	TRBD2	TGTGCCAGCAGTCCGTTTATAGCGGGGCTTTCAGATACGCAGTATTTT	CASSPFIAGLSDTQYF
TRBV5-1	many	TRBJ2-3	-	TGCGCCAGCAGCCCAGGGACAATCACAGATACGCAGTATTTT	CASSPGTITDTQYF
TRBV5-4	-	TRBJ2-2	-	TGTGCCAGCAGCAAGATAGAGGGGATGGGCACCGGGGAGCTGTTTTTT	CASSKIEGMGTGELFF
TRBV20-1	few	TRBJ2-3	TRBD2	TGCAGTGCTAGAGATATGGCTAGCGGCTACACAGATACGCAGTATTTT	CSARDMASGYTDTQYF
TRBV7-8	few	TRBJ2-3	-	TGTGCCAGCAGCTTCCCTCTAGGGCGGGAAAGCACAGATACGCAGTATTTT	CASSFPLGRESTDTQYF
TRBV12-3/TRBV12-4	many	TRBJ1-5	-	TGTGCCAGCAGTTTAATATCGGATGGTTACCCCGATCGGCCCCAGCATTTT	CASSLISDGYPDRPQHF
TRBV2	-	TRBJ2-1	-	TGTGCCAGCACACGGGATTTGGGCGATGAGCAGTTCTTC	CASTRDLGDEQFF